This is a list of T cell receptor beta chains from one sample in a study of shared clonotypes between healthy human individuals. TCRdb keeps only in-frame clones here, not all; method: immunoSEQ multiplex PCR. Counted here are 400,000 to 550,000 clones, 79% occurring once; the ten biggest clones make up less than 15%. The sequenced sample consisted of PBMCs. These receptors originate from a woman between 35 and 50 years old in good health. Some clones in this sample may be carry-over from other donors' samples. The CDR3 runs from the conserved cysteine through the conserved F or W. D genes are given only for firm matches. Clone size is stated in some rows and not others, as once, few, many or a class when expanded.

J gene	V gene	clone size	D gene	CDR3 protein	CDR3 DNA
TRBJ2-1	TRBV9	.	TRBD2	CASSTSGSYNEQFF	TGTGCCAGCAGCACTAGCGGCTCCTACAATGAGCAGTTCTTC
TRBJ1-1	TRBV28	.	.	CASLQGRTEAFF	TGTGCCAGCCTCCAGGGGAGGACTGAAGCTTTCTTT
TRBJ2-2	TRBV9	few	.	CASSGQVITGELFF	TGTGCCAGCAGCGGGCAGGTTATCACCGGGGAGCTGTTTTTT
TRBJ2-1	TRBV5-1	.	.	CASTFRVGNEQFF	TGCGCCAGCACCTTCCGAGTTGGCAATGAGCAGTTCTTC
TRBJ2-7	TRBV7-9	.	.	CASSLGQGTSYEQYF	TGTGCCAGCAGCTTAGGGCAGGGGACCTCCTACGAGCAGTACTTC
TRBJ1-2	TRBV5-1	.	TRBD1	CASSLIGGGGGYTF	TGCGCCAGCAGCTTGATAGGGGGCGGTGGTGGCTACACCTTC
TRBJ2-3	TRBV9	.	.	CASSRSGTATDTQYF	TGTGCCAGCAGCCGCTCGGGAACCGCCACAGATACGCAGTATTTT
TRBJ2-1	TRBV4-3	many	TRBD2	CASSQGLAGVNEQFF	TGCGCCAGCAGCCAAGGACTAGCGGGAGTTAATGAGCAGTTCTTC
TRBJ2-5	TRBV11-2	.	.	CASSPRASQETQYF	TGTGCCAGCAGCCCCCGGGCGTCGCAAGAGACCCAGTACTTC
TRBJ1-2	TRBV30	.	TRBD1	CAWSRAPAGTGKYGYTF	TGTGCCTGGAGCCGAGCACCGGCCGGGACAGGGAAATATGGCTACACCTTC
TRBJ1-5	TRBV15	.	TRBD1	CATSSGDRGSWDQPQHF	TGTGCCACCAGCAGTGGGGACAGGGGAAGTTGGGATCAGCCCCAGCATTTT
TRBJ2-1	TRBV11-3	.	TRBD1	CASSFDRGSYNEQFF	TGTGCCAGCAGCTTTGACAGGGGCTCCTACAATGAGCAGTTCTTC